Each of the 27 T cell receptor beta chains below was sequenced from the same sample in a study of OX40 agonist ivuxolimab in advanced cancers. TCRdb's table, derived via immunoSEQ multiplex PCR, lists solely in-frame clones and lacks some. The table shows about 81,000 clones, with roughly four fifths occurring only once. The sequencing here drew on CD4+ or CD8+ T cells sorted from blood, taken in a trial of the OX40 agonist ivuxolimab. Receptor source: an adult with an advanced solid tumor such as melanoma, head and neck, liver or kidney cancer.

The chain recombines TRBV27 with TRBJ2-3; 10 bases are shared with TRBD2. This CDR3 comprises 16 residues. V lost 3 bases and J lost 0; bases outside the gene matches: 3. CDR1 is MNHEY, CDR2 SMNVEV, per germline (reference sequence). The DNA of the CDR3 is TGTGCCAGCAGTTTTTTTAGCGGGGGGAGCACAGATACGCAGTATTTT. As protein: CASSFFSGGSTDTQYF.

V is TRBV11-2 and J is TRBJ2-1; 7 bases agree with TRBD1. V trimming: 1 base; J trimming: 0 bases; junction bases outside the gene matches: 6. CDR1 SGHAT and CDR2 FQNNGV come from the germline V gene. The CDR3 is 17 residues long. This CDR3 is CASSLGGGPSSYNEQFF. For the CDR3, the DNA is TGTGCCAGCAGCTTAGGAGGGGGCCCTAGCTCCTACAATGAGCAGTTCTTC.

This clone was recorded once. The J gene is TRBJ2-3, the V gene TRBV5-1, with 9 bases identical to TRBD2. Trimming took 6 bases from V and 6 from J; bases not matched to a gene: 2. This CDR3 is 12 amino acids long. Germline lookup yields CDR1 SGHRS and CDR2 YFSETQ. The CDR3 nucleotides are TGCGCCAGCAAGAGCGGGGGGGATACGCAGTATTTT. Protein: CASKSGGDTQYF.

The gene calls are TRBV21-1 and TRBJ2-7; TRBD2 is taken as the D call from the table, unchecked against the DNA. TRBV21-1 is a recognized pseudogene. The CDR3 runs to 14 residues. The CDR3 DNA reads as TGTGCCAGCACCCCATTGGAGAGGGCGTGGGAGCAGTACGTC. This encodes CASTPLERAWEQYV.

The gene calls are TRBV29-1 and TRBJ2-2; D is possibly TRBD1 (5 bases). The CDR3 is made up of 14 amino acids. The germline gives CDR1 SQVTM, CDR2 ANQGSEA. Trimming stripped 0 bases from V and 5 bases from J, with 10 bases between. CDR3 sequence reads: CSVEDQAGTGELFF. CDR3 bases: TGCAGCGTTGAAGATCAAGCAGGGACCGGGGAGCTGTTTTTT.

V gene TRBV2 combines with J gene TRBJ2-2; 8 bases are shared with TRBD1. CDR3 length equals 14 residues. CDR1 and CDR2 (germline): SNHLY, FYNNEI. Unmatched junction bases numbered 11, after V lost 11 bases and J lost 6 bases. CDR3 nucleotides: TGTGCCTCCCTCGCCCAGGGGGCCGCCGGGGAGCTGTTTTTT. Encoded protein: CASLAQGAAGELFF.

V gene TRBV28 combines with J gene TRBJ1-4; unclear D gene. CDR1 and CDR2 from the germline V gene are MDHEN and SYDVKM. Trimming took off 7 bases at V and 8 bases at J, with 17 bases between the two ends. The CDR3 consists of 14 residues. As DNA, the CDR3 is TGTGCCAGCACCACCCTGGCGCGCCACGAAAAACTGTTTTTT. Amino acids: CASTTLARHEKLFF.

This clone appeared once. The chain carries TRBV7-9 and TRBJ2-1, with unresolved D. CDR1 and CDR2 (germline): SEHNR, FQNEAQ (reference sequence). The V gene lost 4 bases and the J gene lost 7 bases, with 14 bases spanning the gap. This CDR3 region has 14 residues. CDR3 coding DNA: TGTGCCAGCAGCTGGCGGCAGGCTGCGAATGAGCAGTTCTTC. Translated, it gives CASSWRQAANEQFF.

The V call is TRBV10-3, the J call TRBJ2-5; the match to TRBD2 covers 7 bases. Germline CDR1 is ENHRY and CDR2 is SYGVKD. The CDR3 has 14 amino acids. V lost 0 bases to trimming and J lost 5 bases; unmatched junction nucleotides: 3. The DNA for the CDR3 is TGTGCCATCAGTGAGTCAGTCGGGAGGGAGACCCAGTACTTC. It yields the protein CAISESVGRETQYF.

This clone showed up just once. Its ends do not fully match the called genes, so a read error is possible. The rearrangement links TRBV6-5 to TRBJ2-1; 9 bases map to TRBD1. The CDR3 runs 13 residues. CDR1 MNHEY and CDR2 SVGAGI come from the germline V gene. The CDR3 bases are TGTGCCAGCAATTACTCAGGGACAGGGATACAGTTCTTC. Translated, it gives CASNYSGTGIQFF.

This clone was found once. J is TRBJ2-2 and V is TRBV28; tentatively, D is TRBD1 (6 bases). The CDR3 totals 14 residues. The germline gives CDR1 MDHEN, CDR2 SYDVKM. Trimming removed 8 bases from V and 5 bases from J, with 15 bases in between. CDR3 DNA sequence: TGTGCCAGCGGCGAGGGACAATTAACCGGGGAGCTGTTTTTT. This gives the protein CASGEGQLTGELFF.

The gene calls are TRBV6-6 and TRBJ2-7; D remains unclear. Trimming shortened V by 6 bases and J by 4 bases, and 19 bases separated the two germline ends. CDR3 size: 15 residues. Germline V lookup: CDR1 MNHNY, CDR2 SVGAGI (reference sequence). The CDR3 DNA follows: TGTGCCAGCAGCCCTTGGGTGGGGATACAATACGAGCAGTACTTC. Residues: CASSPWVGIQYEQYF.

The chain carries TRBV28 and TRBJ2-1; 12 nucleotides match TRBD2. J was trimmed by 0 bases and V by 4 bases; bases with no gene match: 13. CDR3 size: 20 residues. The germline CDR1 and CDR2 sequences are MDHEN and SYDVKM. The CDR3 region is CASSSTIPTSGRSSYNEQFF. CDR3 in DNA: TGTGCCAGCAGTTCGACCATCCCTACTAGCGGGAGGAGCTCCTACAATGAGCAGTTCTTC.

V and J are TRBV5-6 and TRBJ2-7, with D unresolved. V was cut by 5 bases and J by 2 bases, with 14 bases left in between. This CDR3 contains 14 residues. CDR1 SGHDT and CDR2 YYEEEE come from the germline V gene. CDR3 sequence (DNA): TGTGCCAGCAGTTCTCCGCGAGGAGCCTACGAGCAGTACGTC. Translated, it gives CASSSPRGAYEQYV.

The rearrangement links TRBV5-4 to TRBJ2-5; 12 bases align to TRBD1. This CDR3 is 15 amino acids long. Looked up from germline, CDR1 is SGHNT and CDR2 is YYREEE (reference sequence). The V segment lost 5 bases and the J segment 4 bases; nucleotides outside the gene matches: 6. The CDR3, as DNA: TGTGCCAGCAGTAAGAGGGACAGGGGGCCAGAGACCCAGTACTTC. This gives the protein CASSKRDRGPETQYF.

The chain recombines TRBV9 with TRBJ2-3, with 8 bases matching TRBD2. The germline V gene encodes CDR1 SGDLS and CDR2 YYNGEE. The CDR3 runs 17 residues. V was clipped by 2 bases and J by 2 bases; unmatched bases: 10. DNA for the CDR3: TGTGCCAGCAGCGTCCAGCGGGGGATTTCTTACACAGATACGCAGTATTTT. Translated: CASSVQRGISYTDTQYF.

The chain uses TRBV11-1 and TRBJ1-4; 8 bases match TRBD1. CDR1 and CDR2 (germline): SGHAT, FQDESV (reference sequence). The CDR3 loop spans 16 amino acids. The junction had 9 bases not matched to a gene; V was cut back by 1 base and J by 8 bases. The CDR3 DNA is TGTGCCAGCAGCTTAGTAGTATGGGACAGGAGCGAAAAACTGTTTTTT. Its translation is CASSLVVWDRSEKLFF.

This chain joins TRBV18 and TRBJ1-3; TRBD1 is a possible D gene (6 bases). The CDR3 extends over 17 amino acids. The V and J ends lost 0 bases and 0 bases respectively, with 12 bases between them. Germline V CDR1 and CDR2: KGHSH, LQKENI. CDR3 in DNA: TGTGCCAGCTCACCACCGACGGGGGCTACCTCTGGAAACACCATATATTTT. Protein sequence: CASSPPTGATSGNTIYF. Full variable domain (rest looked up from reference TRBV18 and TRBJ1-3): NAGVMQNPRHLVRRRGQEARLRCSPMKGHSHVYWYRQLPEEGLKFMVYLQKENIIDESGMPKERFSAEFPKEGPSILRIQQVVRGDSAAYFCASSPPTGATSGNTIYFGEGSWLTVV.

The CDR3 DNA reads as TGTGCCAGCAGGTCAGGACTCACTGAAGCTTTCTTT. As protein: CASRSGLTEAFF. The rearrangement joins TRBV27 to TRBJ1-1; no reliable D call. Trimming pared 6 bases from V and 4 bases from J, leaving 9 bases between. From germline, CDR1 is MNHEY and CDR2 SMNVEV (reference sequence). The CDR3 loop spans 12 amino acids.

The chain couples TRBV28 to TRBJ1-2, with 7 bases matching TRBD1. CDR3 length equals 16 residues. The V gene end was trimmed by 4 bases and the J gene end by 7 bases; junction bases not matched to a gene: 15. Germline values: CDR1 MDHEN, CDR2 SYDVKM. The chain's CDR3 is CASSSYREQGLGGYTF. The CDR3 bases are TGTGCCAGCAGTTCTTACCGTGAACAGGGGTTGGGTGGCTACACCTTC.

The chain has TRBV15 and TRBJ2-1; TRBD1 is a possible D gene (6 bases). This CDR3 has 17 residues. The germline V gene has CDR1 LNHNV and CDR2 YYDKDF (reference sequence). V lost 0 bases, J lost 7 bases, and 19 bases lay in between. The CDR3 DNA follows: TGTGCCACCAGCAGAGATGGGGGACACTCTATCCGGAATGAGCAGTTCTTC. Amino acids: CATSRDGGHSIRNEQFF.

J is TRBJ2-6 and V is TRBV28, with TRBD1 as a possible D gene (6 bases). V dropped 5 bases and J dropped 1 base, with 9 bases sitting between them. The CDR3 sequence is 15 residues long. Germline lookup yields CDR1 MDHEN and CDR2 SYDVKM. The CDR3 sequence is CASSGTGSGANVLTF. The CDR3 region has the DNA TGTGCCAGCAGTGGAACAGGGTCTGGGGCCAACGTCCTGACTTTC.

The chain links TRBV19 to TRBJ1-6, with 9 bases lining up with TRBD1. V trimming: 6 bases; J trimming: 8 bases; junction bases outside the gene matches: 8. The germline V gene encodes CDR1 LNHDA and CDR2 SQIVND (reference sequence). The CDR3 spans 15 residues. The CDR3 DNA follows: TGTGCCAGTAGCGAATCTACAGGGGGCTATTCACCCCTCCACTTT. Encoded protein: CASSESTGGYSPLHF.

The V gene is TRBV6-6, the J gene TRBJ2-7; 8 bases match TRBD1. The CDR3 has 16 residues. The trim removed 0 bases at V and 3 bases at J, leaving 7 bases unmatched. The V gene's germline CDR1 is MNHNY and CDR2 SVGAGI (reference sequence). The CDR3 bases are TGTGCCAGCAGTTACTCAGGACAGGGCGGCTACTACGAGCAGTACGTC. This encodes CASSYSGQGGYYEQYV.

The chain combines TRBV18 with TRBJ2-7; 7 bases are shared with TRBD1. The ends lost 1 base at V and 1 base at J; junction bases unmatched: 4. Germline V gives CDR1 KGHSH, CDR2 LQKENI. The CDR3 contains 15 residues. The CDR3 region is CASSPLRGTSYEQYF. Here the CDR3 DNA reads TGTGCCAGCTCACCACTCAGGGGGACATCCTACGAGCAGTACTTC.

The chain recombines TRBV25-1 with TRBJ2-2, with unresolved D. This CDR3 is 15 amino acids long. V was shortened by 6 bases and J by 4 bases, with 15 bases between the two germline ends. CDR1 is MGHDK and CDR2 is SYGVNS in the germline V gene. In nucleotides, the CDR3 is TGTGCCAGCAGCCTCGCCGAGCTCCTCACCGGGGAGCTGTTTTTT. Translating it yields CASSLAELLTGELFF. The full variable domain, in which reference TRBV25-1 and TRBJ2-2 provide the parts outside the CDR3, is EADIYQTPRYLVIGTGKKITLECSQTMGHDKMYWYQQDPGMELHLIHYSYGVNSTEKGDLSSESTVSRIRTEHFPLTLESARPSHTSQYLCASSLAELLTGELFFGEGSRLTVL.

The genes are TRBV19 and TRBJ2-3; D ambiguous. This CDR3 contains 13 residues. The V and J ends lost 5 bases and 2 bases respectively, with 8 bases between them. Germline values: CDR1 LNHDA, CDR2 SQIVND (reference sequence). The CDR3: CASSYQATDTQYF. The CDR3 nucleotides are TGTGCCAGTAGTTATCAGGCCACAGATACGCAGTATTTT.